The clone carrying this T cell receptor beta chain has at least ten counts. This entry comes from a study of read filtering for tumor transcriptome and immune sequencing. Study summary: Roughly 8 patients were R-ISS I, 16 were R-ISS II, 6 or 7 were R-ISS III.

V gave up 8 bases and J gave up 6 bases, with 10 bases separating them. The CDR3 is 11 amino acids. Germline V gives CDR1 MNHEY, CDR2 SMNVEV (reference sequence). The library was built from around 400 ng RNA with molecular barcoded adaptors for alpha/delta and beta/gamma chains. TCRdb re-analysed the reads in MiXCR, keeping a single row per CDR3 protein. The sample has 35,000 to 50,000 distinct CDR3 sequences, 15% to 20% seen once. The clonotype originates from a donor older than 35 with multiple myeloma. The chain combines TRBV27 with TRBJ2-5; no reliable D call. The sample taken for sequencing was a population of CD138-negative cells sorted from bone marrow. The CDR3 loop is CASPGRKTQYF. The CDR3 DNA is TGTGCCAGCCCGGGTCGCAAGACCCAGTACTTC.